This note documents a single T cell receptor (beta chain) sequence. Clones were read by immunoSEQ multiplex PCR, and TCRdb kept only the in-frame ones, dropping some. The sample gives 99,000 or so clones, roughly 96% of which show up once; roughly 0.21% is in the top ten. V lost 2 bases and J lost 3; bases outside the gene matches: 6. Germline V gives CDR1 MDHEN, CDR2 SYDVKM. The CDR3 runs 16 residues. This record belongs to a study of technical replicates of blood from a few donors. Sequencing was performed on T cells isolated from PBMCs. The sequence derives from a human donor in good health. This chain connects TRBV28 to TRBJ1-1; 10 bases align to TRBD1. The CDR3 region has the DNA TGTGCCAGCAGTTTAGGAGGACAGGGGGTGGACACTGAAGCTTTCTTT. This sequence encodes CASSLGGQGVDTEAFF.